The T cell receptor (beta chain) described here comes from a study of T cell repertoires in cytomegalovirus infection. Study-level results: The ex vivo response showed dominance by HLA-C-restricted CMV-specific TCR beta clonotypes.

In the case of this clonotype: The antigen remains undetermined.

TCRdb itself ran the reads through MiXCR, one entry per CDR3 protein. Of nearly 450,000 distinct CDR3 sequences in the sample, 30% to 40% were seen once. Per the germline V gene, CDR1 is SNHLY and CDR2 is FYNNEI. V lost 6 bases and J lost 6, with 12 bases in between. This CDR3 spans 12 amino acids. Specimen: PBMCs. The chain employs TRBV2 and TRBJ2-7, with D perhaps matching TRBD2 (6 bases). This TCR was recovered from a human donor in good health (CMV status not recorded). Some clones in this sample may be carry-over from other donors' samples. The CDR3: CASRRAGFEQYF. The CDR3 DNA reads as TGTGCCAGCAGACGGGCGGGGTTCGAGCAGTACTTC.